These 3 T cell receptor beta chains were all obtained from the same sample, sequenced in a study of cytomegalovirus exposure and HLA in healthy donors. Primers: 60 Vbeta forward and 13 Jbeta reverse. Clones were sequenced by immunoSEQ multiplex PCR, and TCRdb holds only the in-frame ones, with some missing. The sample lists around 260,000 clones, approximately 80% occurring once. Source material: PBMCs. These receptors came from a girl aged 2 to 10 in good health and CMV-seronegative.

J is TRBJ2-1 and V is TRBV18, with a possible D match to TRBD2 (6 bases). Germline CDR1 reads KGHSH; CDR2 reads LQKENI. The CDR3 sequence is 17 residues long. Deletions cut 1 base from V and 3 bases from J, with 16 bases between. This chain's CDR3 is CASSPLFGRERYNEQFF. CDR3 DNA: TGTGCCAGCTCACCACTCTTCGGGAGAGAGCGCTACAATGAGCAGTTCTTC.

This clone showed up just once. The V gene is TRBV11-2, the J gene TRBJ2-3; TRBD1 might be the D (6 bases). The CDR3 sequence is 16 residues long. Germline CDR1 SGHAT, CDR2 FQNNGV. Deletions cut 5 bases from V and 0 bases from J, with 15 bases between. CDR3 sequence reads: CASSATDRPSTDTQYF. The DNA for the CDR3 is TGTGCCAGCAGCGCAACGGACAGACCTAGCACAGATACGCAGTATTTT. Complete variable domain (other parts from reference TRBV11-2 and TRBJ2-3): EAGVAQSPRYKIIEKRQSVAFWCNPISGHATLYWYQQILGQGPKLLIQFQNNGVVDDSQLPKDRFSAERLKGVDSTLKIQPAKLEDSAVYLCASSATDRPSTDTQYFGPGTRLTVL.

V gene TRBV7-3 combines with J gene TRBJ2-7; 9 nucleotides match TRBD1. V lost 2 bases and J lost 0; bases outside the gene matches: 2. Germline V gene lookup returns CDR1 SGHTA and CDR2 FQGTGA. This CDR3 region has 15 residues. The CDR3 region has the DNA TGTGCCAGCAGCTTATCGACAGGGGGCTCCTACGAGCAGTACTTC. Encoded protein: CASSLSTGGSYEQYF. Full variable domain (outside the CDR3, taken from reference TRBV7-3 and TRBJ2-7): GAGVSQTPSNKVTEKGKYVELRCDPISGHTALYWYRQSLGQGPEFLIYFQGTGAADDSGLPNDRFFAVRPEGSVSTLKIQRTERGDSAVYLCASSLSTGGSYEQYFGPGTRLTVT.